A single T cell receptor (beta chain) is shown here with its context. Germline V gene data show CDR1 as MNHEY and CDR2 as SMNVEV (reference sequence). Between the trimmed V and J ends, which lost 4 bases and 13 bases, there was a span of 14 bases. CDR3 length equals 13 residues. The data were taken from a study of blood T cell repertoires in COVID-19. The protocol was immunoSEQ multiplex PCR, while the TCRdb copy is restricted to in-frame clones and leaves out a portion. The profile shows some 230,000 clones, 70% to 90% of them singletons. This clonotype was sampled from a woman aged 50 to 60 with COVID-19, enrolled during active disease. Specimen: peripheral blood. The gene calls are TRBV27 and TRBJ1-6, with a weak D call TRBD1 (5 bases). CDR3 sequence (DNA): TGTGCCAGCAGTTCCAGGGAATCTGCCCCCCTCCACTTT. Amino acids: CASSSRESAPLHF.